This entry describes one TCR beta chain. Its cognate antigen is unknown. These data come from a study of lymphopenia after photon versus proton radiotherapy. Study conclusions and caveats: Larger post-nadir TCR diversity loss correlated inversely with survival in deceased patients. Only patients who died were analyzed for survival; proton advantage is unproven. Relative stability marked proton patients; photon patients lost diversity and naive cells.

Profiling relied on immunoSEQ multiplex PCR, and the TCRdb table lists in-frame clones only, not all of them. The table lists about 29,000 clones, approximately 88% of them singletons, with about 53% in the top ten. The clonotype comes from a woman aged 55-69 years with cholangiocarcinoma. Some clones in this sample may be carry-over from other donors' samples. The specimen comprised peripheral blood, sampled from a patient treated with proton-based radiotherapy.

CDR3 sequence: CASSSNYFSSGNTIYF. CDR3 nucleotides: TGTGCCAGCAGCTCAAATTATTTTAGCTCTGGAAACACCATATATTTT. The chain recombines TRBV7-9 with TRBJ1-3; D ambiguous. The CDR3 runs to 16 residues. Germline V gene data show CDR1 as SEHNR and CDR2 as FQNEAQ (reference sequence). V lost 4 bases, J lost 0 bases, and 13 bases lay in between.